Below, 26 T cell receptor beta chains from the same sample are listed, as sequenced in a study of T cell responses to AZD1222 COVID-19 vaccine. Libraries were prepared by immunoSEQ multiplex PCR; TCRdb keeps only in-frame clonotypes and omits some of them. Of about 120,000 clones listed, 80% to 90% are singletons. The starting material was peripheral blood, obtained on day 0 of AZD1222 vaccination. The receptor source for this set is an adult in good health.

This chain joins TRBV5-1 and TRBJ2-7; D could derive from TRBD1 or TRBD2 (6 bases each). Looked up from germline, CDR1 is SGHRS and CDR2 is YFSETQ. The CDR3 length is 15 residues. V gave up 1 base and J gave up 0 bases, with 11 bases separating them. The CDR3 spells CASSLRGASSYEQYF. The CDR3 nucleotides are TGCGCCAGCAGCTTGAGGGGGGCGAGCTCCTACGAGCAGTACTTC. The whole variable domain, remainder taken from reference TRBV5-1 and TRBJ2-7, is KAGVTQTPRYLIKTRGQQVTLSCSPISGHRSVSWYQQTPGQGLQFLFEYFSETQRNKGNFPGRFSGRQFSNSRSEMNVSTLELGDSALYLCASSLRGASSYEQYFGPGTRLTVT.

The chain employs TRBV27 and TRBJ2-7, with 9 positions matching TRBD2. Germline CDR1 and CDR2: MNHEY and SMNVEV (reference sequence). This CDR3 has 16 amino acids. The V gene end was trimmed by 0 bases and the J gene end by 2 bases; junction bases not matched to a gene: 5. CDR3: CASSLSPASGAYEQYF. The DNA of the CDR3 is TGTGCCAGCAGTTTATCCCCTGCTAGCGGGGCCTACGAGCAGTACTTC.

The chain recombines TRBV29-1 with TRBJ2-1, with D hard to call. CDR1 and CDR2 from the germline V gene are SQVTM and ANQGSEA. V dropped 6 bases and J dropped 7 bases, with 10 bases sitting between them. The CDR3 has 11 amino acids. The CDR3 loop is CSVRIMNEQFF. For the CDR3, the DNA is TGCAGCGTAAGAATCATGAATGAGCAGTTCTTC.

The chain uses TRBV2 and TRBJ2-4, with 10 bases aligning to TRBD2. Trimming at V came to 4 bases and at J to 9 bases, leaving 12 bases not matched to a gene. The CDR3 is 16 residues long. In germline, CDR1 is SNHLY, CDR2 FYNNEI. The CDR3 sequence is CASSGSIAGGLVIQYF. The CDR3 DNA follows: TGTGCCAGCAGTGGGTCGATAGCGGGAGGACTTGTCATTCAGTACTTC.

This chain joins TRBV2 and TRBJ1-2; 7 bases map to TRBD1. J gave up 1 base and V 10 bases, and 9 bases lay outside the gene matches. Looked up from germline, CDR1 is SNHLY and CDR2 is FYNNEI. The CDR3 sequence is 14 residues long. CDR3 residues: CATGTATRNYGYTF. The CDR3 region has the DNA TGTGCCACCGGGACAGCCACCCGTAACTATGGCTACACCTTC.

V gene TRBV9 combines with J gene TRBJ2-7, with D possibly matching TRBD2 (5 bases). Germline V lookup: CDR1 SGDLS, CDR2 YYNGEE. This CDR3 is 16 amino acids long. Trimming took 0 bases from V and 0 from J, leaving 13 bases between them. This CDR3 reads CASSVGPDSSSYEQYF. CDR3 DNA sequence: TGTGCCAGCAGCGTAGGTCCGGACTCGAGCTCCTACGAGCAGTACTTC.

The rearrangement uses TRBV11-3 and TRBJ2-5; possibly TRBD2 for D (5 bases). Trimming stripped 5 bases from V and 3 bases from J, with 13 bases between. This CDR3 has 14 amino acids. Per the germline V gene, CDR1 is SGHNT and CDR2 is YENEEA. CDR3 protein: CASSPTRGKETQYF. DNA of the CDR3: TGTGCCAGCAGCCCAACCCGGGGAAAAGAGACCCAGTACTTC.

In nucleotides, the CDR3 is TGTGCCACCAGTGATTTCCAAGATGAGCAGTTCTTC. It yields the protein CATSDFQDEQFF. J is TRBJ2-1 and V is TRBV24-1; D call uncertain. CDR1 is KGHDR, CDR2 SFDVKD, per germline. The CDR3 length is 12 residues. V was trimmed by 1 base and J by 8 bases, leaving 5 bases between them.

This clone was seen just once. V gene TRBV2 combines with J gene TRBJ1-3; weak D call: TRBD1 (5 bases). This CDR3 spans 15 amino acids. V was pared by 6 bases and J by 4 bases, with 16 bases between. Germline lookup yields CDR1 SNHLY and CDR2 FYNNEI. The CDR3 DNA sequence: TGTGCCAGCAGGGAAAGGGACCTGCGGGGAAACACCATATATTTT. The encoded protein is CASRERDLRGNTIYF.

This clone appeared a single time. The chain is built from TRBV18 and TRBJ2-5, with TRBD1 matching 7 bases. CDR3 size: 16 residues. Germline V gene lookup returns CDR1 KGHSH and CDR2 LQKENI. V dropped 6 bases and J dropped 0; count of bases not matched to a gene: 10. CDR3 sequence reads: CASSRGDSLYQETQYF. The CDR3, as DNA: TGTGCCAGCTCTCGAGGGGACAGCTTGTACCAAGAGACCCAGTACTTC.

This sequence joins TRBV6-1 and TRBJ2-7, with no clear D. Trimming left V 1 base short and J 6 bases short, with 16 bases between. The CDR3 has 15 residues. Germline CDR1 and CDR2: MNHNS and SASEGT. In DNA form, the CDR3 reads TGTGCCAGCAGTGAAGGCTCCTCGATCGGGTCCGAGCAGTACTTC. Its protein is CASSEGSSIGSEQYF.

The chain carries TRBV6-5 and TRBJ2-5; TRBD2 matches 8 bases. CDR1 and CDR2 (germline): MNHEY, SVGAGI. The junction had 7 bases not matched to a gene; V was cut back by 5 bases and J by 2 bases. CDR3 length: 15 residues. The chain's CDR3 is CASSHRGRSQETQYF. CDR3 bases: TGTGCCAGCAGTCACCGCGGGAGGAGTCAAGAGACCCAGTACTTC.

At least ten counts were recorded for this clone. This rearrangement joins TRBV5-4 to TRBJ2-3, with 13 positions matching TRBD2. This CDR3 region has 17 residues. J was trimmed by 2 bases and V by 4 bases; bases with no gene match: 7. Germline-derived CDR1 and CDR2 are SGHNT and YYREEE (reference sequence). The CDR3 loop is CASSTGTSGAYTDTQYF. The CDR3 DNA is TGTGCCAGCAGCACGGGGACTAGCGGGGCCTACACAGATACGCAGTATTTT.

The chain joins TRBV19 to TRBJ2-1; a weak D match, TRBD2 (6 bases). The CDR3 totals 14 residues. V dropped 10 bases and J dropped 4 bases, with 17 bases sitting between them. CDR1 is LNHDA, CDR2 SQIVND, per germline (reference sequence). The CDR3 sequence is CATNGGLQYNEQFF. The CDR3 DNA reads TGTGCCACAAACGGGGGACTGCAATACAATGAGCAGTTCTTC.

This chain links TRBV11-2 with TRBJ2-7; unclear D gene. The length of the CDR3 is 13 residues. Germline V CDR1 and CDR2: SGHAT, FQNNGV. Trimming removed 10 bases from V and 4 bases from J, with 17 bases in between. The CDR3 DNA reads as TGTGCCACGGGTTTAAGCCTCTCATACGAGCAGTACTTC. Translation: CATGLSLSYEQYF. The variable domain in full, completed from reference TRBV11-2 and TRBJ2-7, reads EAGVAQSPRYKIIEKRQSVAFWCNPISGHATLYWYQQILGQGPKLLIQFQNNGVVDDSQLPKDRFSAERLKGVDSTLKIQPAKLEDSAVYLCATGLSLSYEQYFGPGTRLTVT.

This CDR3 reads CASSLTGTTNEKLFF. The DNA for the CDR3 is TGTGCCAGCAGCCTGACAGGGACGACTAATGAAAAACTGTTTTTT. The chain carries TRBV5-4 and TRBJ1-4, with TRBD1 matching over 7 bases. The CDR3 is made up of 15 amino acids. V was pared by 4 bases and J by 2 bases, with 5 bases of the junction left unmatched. The germline V gene encodes CDR1 SGHNT and CDR2 YYREEE (reference sequence).

This chain joins TRBV9 and TRBJ2-2, with 8 bases lining up with TRBD2. The V gene end was trimmed by 4 bases and the J gene end by 5 bases; junction bases not matched to a gene: 10. Per the germline V gene, CDR1 is SGDLS and CDR2 is YYNGEE. There are 16 residues in the CDR3. CDR3 in DNA: TGTGCCAGCAGCTTCCAGCGGGAGCTCCAAACCGGGGAGCTGTTTTTT. It specifies CASSFQRELQTGELFF.

The chain employs TRBV2 and TRBJ2-2; D may be TRBD1 (6 bases). The CDR3 loop spans 15 amino acids. Germline V gene data show CDR1 as SNHLY and CDR2 as FYNNEI. V was trimmed by 0 bases and J by 4 bases, leaving 9 bases between them. The CDR3 here is CASSEAKGGTGELFF. The CDR3 DNA reads as TGTGCCAGCAGTGAAGCGAAAGGGGGCACCGGGGAGCTGTTTTTT.

The rearrangement links TRBV7-2 to TRBJ2-1; possibly TRBD1 or TRBD2 for D (5 bases each). This CDR3 is built from 14 residues. V was pared by 4 bases and J by 4 bases, with 11 bases between. The germline V gene encodes CDR1 SGHTA and CDR2 FQGNSA. This chain's CDR3 is CASSYRGEYNEQFF. CDR3 nucleotide sequence: TGTGCCAGCAGCTACCGGGGCGAATACAATGAGCAGTTCTTC. The complete variable domain, with remaining parts taken from reference TRBV7-2 and TRBJ2-1, reads GAGVSQSPSNKVTEKGKDVELRCDPISGHTALYWYRQSLGQGLEFLIYFQGNSAPDKSGLPSDRFSAERTGGSVSTLTIQRTQQEDSAVYLCASSYRGEYNEQFFGPGTRLTVL.

This chain joins TRBV4-3 and TRBJ1-5; 9 bases align to TRBD1. The V gene end was trimmed by 3 bases and the J gene end by 3 bases; junction bases not matched to a gene: 9. Germline V gives CDR1 LGHNA, CDR2 YSLEER. The CDR3 is made up of 17 amino acids. The CDR3 protein is CASSHRPGQGPNQPQHF. Here the CDR3 DNA reads TGCGCCAGCAGCCACCGCCCGGGACAGGGACCCAATCAGCCCCAGCATTTT.

The V gene is TRBV7-6, the J gene TRBJ2-7, with 10 bases lining up with TRBD2. V was pared by 4 bases and J by 4 bases, with 10 bases of the junction left unmatched. The CDR3 has 16 residues. CDR1 SGHVS and CDR2 FNYEAQ come from the germline V gene. The CDR3, as DNA: TGTGCCAGCAGCTGGACACTAGCGGGACAACGGTACGAGCAGTACTTC. It yields the protein CASSWTLAGQRYEQYF.

The V call is TRBV27, the J call TRBJ2-7; D might be TRBD1 (6 bases). The V end was cut by 5 bases, the J end by 1 base, with 15 bases between. This CDR3 comprises 15 residues. Germline CDR1 is MNHEY and CDR2 is SMNVEV (reference sequence). CDR3 coding DNA: TGTGCCAGCAGTCAAGGGGCAGGGGCATCCTACGAGCAGTACTTC. Translated, it gives CASSQGAGASYEQYF.

This clone appeared a single time. This chain links TRBV11-3 with TRBJ2-7, with 8 bases identical to TRBD1. Germline V gives CDR1 SGHNT, CDR2 YENEEA. This CDR3 is built from 14 residues. V trimming: 5 bases; J trimming: 6 bases; junction bases outside the gene matches: 9. The CDR3 region is CASSLRDRIGEQYF. CDR3 DNA: TGTGCCAGCAGCCTAAGGGACAGGATTGGCGAGCAGTACTTC.

This clone was seen a few times. This sequence joins TRBV3-1 (or the pseudogene TRBV3-2) and TRBJ1-5, with a possible D match to TRBD1 (5 bases). V shed 0 bases and J shed 5 bases, with 11 bases lying between them. The CDR3 extends over 15 amino acids. CDR1 and CDR2 from the germline V gene are LGHDT and YNNKEL (reference sequence). The CDR3 sequence: CASSQDGTLHQPQHF. The CDR3 region has the DNA TGTGCCAGCAGCCAAGATGGGACCCTTCATCAGCCCCAGCATTTT.

The rearrangement uses TRBV4-2 and TRBJ2-1; 9 positions match TRBD1. V gave up 4 bases and J gave up 2 bases; unmatched junction bases: 6. Per the germline V gene, CDR1 is LGHNA and CDR2 is YNFKEQ. CDR3 length: 16 residues. CDR3: CASSRTRDRAYNEQFF. In DNA form, the CDR3 reads TGTGCCAGCAGCCGGACCCGGGACAGGGCCTACAATGAGCAGTTCTTC.

This clone came up a few times. The chain couples TRBV25-1 to TRBJ2-5; the D gene is possibly TRBD1 (5 bases). The germline gives CDR1 MGHDK, CDR2 SYGVNS. Trimming pared 3 bases from V and 0 bases from J, leaving 8 bases between. The CDR3 totals 14 residues. This CDR3 is CASSDRAYQETQYF. CDR3 nucleotide sequence: TGTGCCAGCAGTGACAGGGCATACCAAGAGACCCAGTACTTC.